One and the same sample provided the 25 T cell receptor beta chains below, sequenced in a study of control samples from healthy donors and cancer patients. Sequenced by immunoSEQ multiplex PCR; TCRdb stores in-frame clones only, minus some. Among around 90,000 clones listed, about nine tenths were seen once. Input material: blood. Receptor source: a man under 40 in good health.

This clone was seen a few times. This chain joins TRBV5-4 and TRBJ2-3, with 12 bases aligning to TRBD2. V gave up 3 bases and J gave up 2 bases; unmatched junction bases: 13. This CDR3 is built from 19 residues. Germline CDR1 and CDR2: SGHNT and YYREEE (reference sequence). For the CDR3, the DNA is TGTGCCAGCAGCTCCATAACTAGCGGGGGGTACCCCTCCACAGATACGCAGTATTTT. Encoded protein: CASSSITSGGYPSTDTQYF.

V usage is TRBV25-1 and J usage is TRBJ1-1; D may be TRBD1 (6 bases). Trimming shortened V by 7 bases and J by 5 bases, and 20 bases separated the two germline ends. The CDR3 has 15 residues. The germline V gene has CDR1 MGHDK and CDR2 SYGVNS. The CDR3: CASTPGRTAGTEAFF. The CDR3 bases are TGTGCCAGCACTCCAGGTCGGACAGCAGGTACTGAAGCTTTCTTT.

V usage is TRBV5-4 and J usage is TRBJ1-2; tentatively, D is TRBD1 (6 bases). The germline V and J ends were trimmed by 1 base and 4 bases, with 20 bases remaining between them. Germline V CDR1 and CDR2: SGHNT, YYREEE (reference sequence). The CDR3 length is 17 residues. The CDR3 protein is CASSLSVGPGAVYGYTF. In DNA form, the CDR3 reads TGTGCCAGCAGCTTGTCGGTGGGTCCGGGGGCTGTCTATGGCTACACCTTC.

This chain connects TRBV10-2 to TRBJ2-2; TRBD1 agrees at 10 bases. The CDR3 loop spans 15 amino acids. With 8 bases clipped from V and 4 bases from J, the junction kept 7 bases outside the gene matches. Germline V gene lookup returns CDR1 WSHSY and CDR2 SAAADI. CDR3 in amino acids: CASGQGGRSTGELFF. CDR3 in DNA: TGCGCCAGCGGACAGGGGGGTCGGAGCACCGGGGAGCTGTTTTTT.

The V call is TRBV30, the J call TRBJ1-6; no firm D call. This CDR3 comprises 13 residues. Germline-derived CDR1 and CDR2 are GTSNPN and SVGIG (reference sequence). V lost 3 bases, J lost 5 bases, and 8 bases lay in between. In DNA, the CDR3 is TGTGCCTGGAGAGCGGTGGATAATTCACCCCTCCACTTT. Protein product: CAWRAVDNSPLHF. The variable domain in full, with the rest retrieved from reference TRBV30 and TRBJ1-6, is SQTIHQWPATLVQPVGSPLSLECTVEGTSNPNLYWYRQAAGRGLQLLFYSVGIGQISSEVPQNLSASRPQDRQFILSSKKLLLSDSGFYLCAWRAVDNSPLHFGNGTRLTVT.

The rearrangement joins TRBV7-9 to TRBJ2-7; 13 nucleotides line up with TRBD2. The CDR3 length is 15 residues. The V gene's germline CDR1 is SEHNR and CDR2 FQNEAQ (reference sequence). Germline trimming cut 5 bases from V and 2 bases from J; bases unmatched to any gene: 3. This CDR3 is CASSLTSGGAYEQYF. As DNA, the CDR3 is TGTGCCAGCAGCCTTACTAGCGGGGGGGCCTACGAGCAGTACTTC. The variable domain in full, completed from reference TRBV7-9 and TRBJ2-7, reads DTGVSQNPRHKITKRGQNVTFRCDPISEHNRLYWYRQTLGQGPEFLTYFQNEAQLEKSRLLSDRFSAERPKGSFSTLEIQRTEQGDSAMYLCASSLTSGGAYEQYFGPGTRLTVT.

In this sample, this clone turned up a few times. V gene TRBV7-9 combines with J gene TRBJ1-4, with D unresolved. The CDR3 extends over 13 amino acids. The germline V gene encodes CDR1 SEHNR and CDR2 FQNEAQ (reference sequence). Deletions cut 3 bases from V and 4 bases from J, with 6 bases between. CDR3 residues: CASSLSFNEKLFF. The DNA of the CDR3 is TGTGCCAGCAGCTTGTCGTTTAATGAAAAACTGTTTTTT.

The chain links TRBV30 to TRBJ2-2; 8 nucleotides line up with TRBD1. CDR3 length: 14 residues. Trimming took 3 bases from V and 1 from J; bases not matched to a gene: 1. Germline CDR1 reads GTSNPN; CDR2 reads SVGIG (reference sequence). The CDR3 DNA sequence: TGTGCCTGGAGAGGACAGGGGAACACCGGGGAGCTGTTTTTT. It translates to CAWRGQGNTGELFF. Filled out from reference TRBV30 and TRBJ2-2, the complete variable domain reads SQTIHQWPATLVQPVGSPLSLECTVEGTSNPNLYWYRQAAGRGLQLLFYSVGIGQISSEVPQNLSASRPQDRQFILSSKKLLLSDSGFYLCAWRGQGNTGELFFGEGSRLTVL.

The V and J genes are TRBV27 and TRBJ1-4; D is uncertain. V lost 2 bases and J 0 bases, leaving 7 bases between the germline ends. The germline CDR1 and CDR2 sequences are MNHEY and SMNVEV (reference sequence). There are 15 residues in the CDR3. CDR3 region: CASSLIGPTNEKLFF. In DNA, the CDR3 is TGTGCCAGCAGTTTAATAGGGCCAACTAATGAAAAACTGTTTTTT.

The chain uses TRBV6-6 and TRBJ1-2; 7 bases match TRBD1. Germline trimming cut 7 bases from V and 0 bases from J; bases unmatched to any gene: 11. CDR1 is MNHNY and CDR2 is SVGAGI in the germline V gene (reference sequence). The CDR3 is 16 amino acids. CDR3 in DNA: TGTGCCAGCACCCTATCCCAGGACAGGCCTAACTATGGCTACACCTTC. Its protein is CASTLSQDRPNYGYTF.

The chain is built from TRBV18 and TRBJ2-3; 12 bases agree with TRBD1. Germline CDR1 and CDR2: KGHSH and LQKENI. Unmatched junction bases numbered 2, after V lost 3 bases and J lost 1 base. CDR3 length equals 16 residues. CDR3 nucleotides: TGTGCCAGCTCACCCGGGACAGGGGGCGGCACAGATACGCAGTATTTT. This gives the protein CASSPGTGGGTDTQYF.

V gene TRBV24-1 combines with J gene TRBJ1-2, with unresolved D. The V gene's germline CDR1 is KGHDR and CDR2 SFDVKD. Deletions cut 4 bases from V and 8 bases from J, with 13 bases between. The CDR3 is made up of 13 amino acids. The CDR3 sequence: CATSEDPYLGYTF. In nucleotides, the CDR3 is TGTGCCACCAGTGAAGACCCCTACCTCGGCTACACCTTC.

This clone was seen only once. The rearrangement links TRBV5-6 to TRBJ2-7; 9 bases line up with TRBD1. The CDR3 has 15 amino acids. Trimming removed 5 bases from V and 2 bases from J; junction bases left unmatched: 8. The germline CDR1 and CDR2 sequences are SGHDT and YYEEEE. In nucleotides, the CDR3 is TGTGCCAGCAGTTCGCCCGGGACAGGGCCCTACGAGCAGTACTTC. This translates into CASSSPGTGPYEQYF.

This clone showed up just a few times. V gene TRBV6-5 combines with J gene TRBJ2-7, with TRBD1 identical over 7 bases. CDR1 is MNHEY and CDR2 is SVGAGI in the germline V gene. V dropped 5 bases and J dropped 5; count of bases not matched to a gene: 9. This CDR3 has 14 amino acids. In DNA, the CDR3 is TGTGCCAGCAGTCGCGCCAGGGGGATCGACGAGCAGTACTTC. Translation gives CASSRARGIDEQYF.

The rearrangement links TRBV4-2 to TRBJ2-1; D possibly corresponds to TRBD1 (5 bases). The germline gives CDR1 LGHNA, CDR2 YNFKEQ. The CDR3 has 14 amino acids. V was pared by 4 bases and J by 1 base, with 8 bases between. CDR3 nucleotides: TGTGCCAGCAGCCGGGCAGGGTCCTACAATGAGCAGTTCTTC. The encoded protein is CASSRAGSYNEQFF.

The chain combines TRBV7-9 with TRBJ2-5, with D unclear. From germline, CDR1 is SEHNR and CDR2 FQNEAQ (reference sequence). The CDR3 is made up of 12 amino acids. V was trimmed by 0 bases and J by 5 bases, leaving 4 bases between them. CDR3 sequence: CASSLAGETQYF. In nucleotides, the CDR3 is TGTGCCAGCAGCTTAGCGGGGGAGACCCAGTACTTC.

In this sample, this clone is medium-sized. The chain's CDR3 is CASSEVLGSSAFF. The CDR3 DNA reads TGTGCCAGCAGTGAGGTCCTAGGCAGTTCAGCTTTCTTT. The chain links TRBV2 to TRBJ1-1; D remains unclear. CDR3 length: 13 residues. The V gene's germline CDR1 is SNHLY and CDR2 FYNNEI. The germline V and J ends were trimmed by 3 bases and 10 bases, with 15 bases remaining between them.

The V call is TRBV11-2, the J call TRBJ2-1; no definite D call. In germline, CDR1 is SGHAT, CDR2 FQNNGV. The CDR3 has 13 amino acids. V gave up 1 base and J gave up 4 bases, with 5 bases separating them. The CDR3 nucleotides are TGTGCCAGCAGCTTAGCCGGGTACAATGAGCAGTTCTTC. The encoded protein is CASSLAGYNEQFF.

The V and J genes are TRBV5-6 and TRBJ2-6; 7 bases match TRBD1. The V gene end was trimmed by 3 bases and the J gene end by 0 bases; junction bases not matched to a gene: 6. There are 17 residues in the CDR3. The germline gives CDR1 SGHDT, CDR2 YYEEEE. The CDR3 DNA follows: TGTGCCAGCAGCTCGGGGACAGCTCTCTCTGGGGCCAACGTCCTGACTTTC. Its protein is CASSSGTALSGANVLTF.

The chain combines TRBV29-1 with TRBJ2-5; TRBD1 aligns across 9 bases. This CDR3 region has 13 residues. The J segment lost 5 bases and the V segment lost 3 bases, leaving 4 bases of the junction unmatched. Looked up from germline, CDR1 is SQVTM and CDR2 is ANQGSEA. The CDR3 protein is CSVEGTGGETQYF. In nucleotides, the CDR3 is TGCAGCGTTGAGGGTACAGGGGGCGAGACCCAGTACTTC.

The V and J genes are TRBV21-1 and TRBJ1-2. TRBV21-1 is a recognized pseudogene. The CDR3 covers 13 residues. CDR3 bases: TGTGCCAGCAGCAATGAGAGAGCGGGTGGCTACACCTTC. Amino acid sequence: CASSNERAGGYTF.

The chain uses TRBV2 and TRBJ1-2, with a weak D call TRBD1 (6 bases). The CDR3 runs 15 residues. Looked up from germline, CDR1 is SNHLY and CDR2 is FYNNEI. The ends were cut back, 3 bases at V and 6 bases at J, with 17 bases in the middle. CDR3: CASSERRGEYNGYTF. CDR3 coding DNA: TGTGCCAGCAGTGAGCGCAGGGGCGAATATAATGGCTACACCTTC.

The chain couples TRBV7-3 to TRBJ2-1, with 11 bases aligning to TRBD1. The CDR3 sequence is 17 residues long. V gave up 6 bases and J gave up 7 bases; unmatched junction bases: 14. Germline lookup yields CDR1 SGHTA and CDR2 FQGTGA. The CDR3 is CASRFPHGDRGRNEQFF. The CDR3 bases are TGTGCCAGCAGGTTCCCACATGGGGACAGGGGGAGGAATGAGCAGTTCTTC.

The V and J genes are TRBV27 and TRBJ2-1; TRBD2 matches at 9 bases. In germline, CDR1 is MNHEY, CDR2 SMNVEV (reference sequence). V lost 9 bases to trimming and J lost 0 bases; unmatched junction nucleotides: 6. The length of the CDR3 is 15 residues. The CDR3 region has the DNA TGTGCCAGTCGCGGGGGGGTCAGCTCCTACAATGAGCAGTTCTTC. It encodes CASRGGVSSYNEQFF.

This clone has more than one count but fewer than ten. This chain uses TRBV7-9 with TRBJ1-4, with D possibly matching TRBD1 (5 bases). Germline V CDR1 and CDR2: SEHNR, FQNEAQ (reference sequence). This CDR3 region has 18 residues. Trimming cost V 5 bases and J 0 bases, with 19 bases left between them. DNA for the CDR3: TGTGCCAGCAGCCCACCGTGGGGCGGGAGCCCAACTAATGAAAAACTGTTTTTT. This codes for CASSPPWGGSPTNEKLFF.